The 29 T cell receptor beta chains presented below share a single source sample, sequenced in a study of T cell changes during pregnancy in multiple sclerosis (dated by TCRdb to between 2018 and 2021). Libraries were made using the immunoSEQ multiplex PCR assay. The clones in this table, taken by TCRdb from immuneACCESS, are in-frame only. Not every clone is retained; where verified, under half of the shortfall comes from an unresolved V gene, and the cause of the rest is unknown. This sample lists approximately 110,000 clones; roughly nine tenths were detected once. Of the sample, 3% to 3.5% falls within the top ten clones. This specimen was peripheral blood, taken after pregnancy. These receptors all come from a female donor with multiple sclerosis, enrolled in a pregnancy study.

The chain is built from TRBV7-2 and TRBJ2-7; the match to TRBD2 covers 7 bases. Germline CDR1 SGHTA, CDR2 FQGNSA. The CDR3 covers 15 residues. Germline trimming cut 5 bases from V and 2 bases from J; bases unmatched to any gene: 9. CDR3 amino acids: CASSPAGGGAYEQYF. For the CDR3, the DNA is TGTGCCAGCAGCCCTGCGGGCGGGGGAGCCTACGAGCAGTACTTC.

CDR3 nucleotides: TGTGCCTGGATGACCGGACTTCTCTCTGGAAACACCATATATTTT. Amino acids: CAWMTGLLSGNTIYF. The V call is TRBV30, the J call TRBJ1-3; unclear D gene. Deletions cut 4 bases from V and 0 bases from J, with 13 bases between. From germline, CDR1 is GTSNPN and CDR2 SVGIG (reference sequence). The CDR3 has 15 amino acids.

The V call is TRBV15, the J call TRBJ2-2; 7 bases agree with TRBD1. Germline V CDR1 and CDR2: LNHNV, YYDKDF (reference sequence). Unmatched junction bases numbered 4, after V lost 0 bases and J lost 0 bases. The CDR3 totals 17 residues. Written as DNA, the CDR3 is TGTGCCACCAGCAGAGACACGACAGGGCCGAACACCGGGGAGCTGTTTTTT. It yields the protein CATSRDTTGPNTGELFF.

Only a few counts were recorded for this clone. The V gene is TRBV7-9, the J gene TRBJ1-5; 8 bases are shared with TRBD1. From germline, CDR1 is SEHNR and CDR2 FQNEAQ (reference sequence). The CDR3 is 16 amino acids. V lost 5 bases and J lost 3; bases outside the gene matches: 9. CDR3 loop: CASSPDRTGPNQPQHF. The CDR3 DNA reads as TGTGCCAGCAGCCCCGACCGGACAGGGCCCAATCAGCCCCAGCATTTT.

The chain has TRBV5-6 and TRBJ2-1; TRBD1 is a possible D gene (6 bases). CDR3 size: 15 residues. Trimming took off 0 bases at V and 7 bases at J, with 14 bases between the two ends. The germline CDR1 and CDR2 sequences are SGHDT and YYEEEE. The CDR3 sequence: CASSLAPSRGNEQFF. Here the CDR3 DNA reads TGTGCCAGCAGCTTGGCCCCGAGCAGGGGTAATGAGCAGTTCTTC.

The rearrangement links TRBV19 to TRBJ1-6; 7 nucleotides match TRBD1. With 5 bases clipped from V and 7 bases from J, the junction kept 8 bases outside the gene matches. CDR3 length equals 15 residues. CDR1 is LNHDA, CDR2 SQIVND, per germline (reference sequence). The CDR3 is CASSSTGTENSPLHF. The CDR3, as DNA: TGTGCCAGTAGTTCAACCGGGACAGAAAATTCACCCCTCCACTTT. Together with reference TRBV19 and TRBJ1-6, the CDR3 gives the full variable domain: DGGITQSPKYLFRKEGQNVTLSCEQNLNHDAMYWYRQDPGQGLRLIYYSQIVNDFQKGDIAEGYSVSREKKESFPLTVTSAQKNPTAFYLCASSSTGTENSPLHFGNGTRLTVT.

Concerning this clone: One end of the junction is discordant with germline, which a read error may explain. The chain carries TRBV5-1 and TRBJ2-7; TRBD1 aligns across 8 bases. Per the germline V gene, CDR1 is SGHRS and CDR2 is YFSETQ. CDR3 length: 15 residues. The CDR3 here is CASSLRTGRSSEQYF. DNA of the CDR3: TGCGCCAGCAGCTTGAGGACAGGGAGGTCCTCCGAGCAGTACTTC.

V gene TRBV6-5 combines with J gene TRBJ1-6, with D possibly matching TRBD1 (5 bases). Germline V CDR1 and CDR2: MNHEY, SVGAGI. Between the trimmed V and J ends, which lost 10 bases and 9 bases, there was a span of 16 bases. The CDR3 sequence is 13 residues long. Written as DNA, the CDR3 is TGTGCCACATCTGCGGGGGTCCCTTCACCCCTCCACTTT. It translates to CATSAGVPSPLHF.

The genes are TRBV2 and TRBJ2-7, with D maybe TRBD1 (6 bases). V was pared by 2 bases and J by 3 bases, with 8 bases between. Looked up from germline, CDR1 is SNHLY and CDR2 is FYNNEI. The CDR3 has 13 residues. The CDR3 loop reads CASSETGYYEQYF. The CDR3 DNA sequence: TGTGCCAGCAGTGAAACAGGGTACTACGAGCAGTACTTC.

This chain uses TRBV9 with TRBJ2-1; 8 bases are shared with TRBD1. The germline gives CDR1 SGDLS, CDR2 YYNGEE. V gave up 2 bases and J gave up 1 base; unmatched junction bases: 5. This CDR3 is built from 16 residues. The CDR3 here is CASSVWRTGSYNEQFF. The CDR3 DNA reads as TGTGCCAGCAGCGTGTGGAGGACAGGGTCCTACAATGAGCAGTTCTTC. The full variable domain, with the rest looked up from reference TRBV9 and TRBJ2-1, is DSGVTQTPKHLITATGQRVTLRCSPRSGDLSVYWYQQSLDQGLQFLIQYYNGEERAKGNILERFSAQQFPDLHSELNLSSLELGDSALYFCASSVWRTGSYNEQFFGPGTRLTVL.

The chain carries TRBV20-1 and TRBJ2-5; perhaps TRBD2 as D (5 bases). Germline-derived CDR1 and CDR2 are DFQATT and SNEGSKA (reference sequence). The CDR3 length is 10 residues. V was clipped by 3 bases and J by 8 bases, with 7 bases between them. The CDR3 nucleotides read TGCAGTGCTAGCGGGGAAACCCAGTACTTC. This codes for CSASGETQYF.

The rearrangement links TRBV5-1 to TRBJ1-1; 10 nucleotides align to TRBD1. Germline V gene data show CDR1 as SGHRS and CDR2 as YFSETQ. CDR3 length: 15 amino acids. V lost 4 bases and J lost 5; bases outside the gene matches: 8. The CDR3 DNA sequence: TGCGCCAGCAGCCCACCCGGGACAGGGGAAACTGAAGCTTTCTTT. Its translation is CASSPPGTGETEAFF.

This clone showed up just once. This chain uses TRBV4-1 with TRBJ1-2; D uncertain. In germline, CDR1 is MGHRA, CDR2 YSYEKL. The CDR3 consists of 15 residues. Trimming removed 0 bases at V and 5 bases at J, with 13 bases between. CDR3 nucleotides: TGCGCCAGCAGCCAAGACTTCGTAAATCCTTATGGCTACACCTTC. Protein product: CASSQDFVNPYGYTF.

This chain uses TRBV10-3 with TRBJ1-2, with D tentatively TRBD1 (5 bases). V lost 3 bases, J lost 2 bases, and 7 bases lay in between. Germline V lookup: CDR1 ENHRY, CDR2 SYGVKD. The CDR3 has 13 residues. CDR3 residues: CAISDNRNYGYTF. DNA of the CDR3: TGTGCCATCAGTGACAACAGGAACTATGGCTACACCTTC.

The CDR3 spells CASSQGGSGSTEAFF. CDR3 DNA sequence: TGTGCCAGCAGCCAAGGAGGATCTGGGAGCACTGAAGCTTTCTTT. The genes are TRBV4-2 and TRBJ1-1; D gene uncertain. V dropped 1 base and J dropped 4 bases, with 13 bases sitting between them. This CDR3 comprises 15 residues. Germline CDR1 and CDR2: LGHNA and YNFKEQ.

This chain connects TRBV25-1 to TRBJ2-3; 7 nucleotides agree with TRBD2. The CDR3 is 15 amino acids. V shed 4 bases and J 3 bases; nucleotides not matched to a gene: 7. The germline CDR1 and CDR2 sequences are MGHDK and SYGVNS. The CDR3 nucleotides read TGTGCCAGCAGTGCCCTAGCGGAGCGGACAGATACGCAGTATTTT. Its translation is CASSALAERTDTQYF.

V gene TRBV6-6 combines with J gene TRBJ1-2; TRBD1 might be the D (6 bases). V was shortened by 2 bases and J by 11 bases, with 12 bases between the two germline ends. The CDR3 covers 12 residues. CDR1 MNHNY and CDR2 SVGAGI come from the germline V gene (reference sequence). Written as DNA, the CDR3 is TGTGCCAGCAGTTACCAACAGGGTTGGTACACCTTC. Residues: CASSYQQGWYTF.

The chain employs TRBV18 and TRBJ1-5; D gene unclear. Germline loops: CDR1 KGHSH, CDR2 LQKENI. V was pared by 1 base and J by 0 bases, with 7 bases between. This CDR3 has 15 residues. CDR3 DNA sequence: TGTGCCAGCTCACCACAGCCTTATAGCAATCAGCCCCAGCATTTT. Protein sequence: CASSPQPYSNQPQHF.

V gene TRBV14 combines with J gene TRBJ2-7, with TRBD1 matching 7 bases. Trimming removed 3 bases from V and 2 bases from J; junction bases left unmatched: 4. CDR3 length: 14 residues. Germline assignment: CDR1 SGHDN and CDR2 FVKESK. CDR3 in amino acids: CASSQDRFAYEQYF. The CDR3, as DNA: TGTGCCAGCAGCCAGGACAGGTTTGCCTACGAGCAGTACTTC.

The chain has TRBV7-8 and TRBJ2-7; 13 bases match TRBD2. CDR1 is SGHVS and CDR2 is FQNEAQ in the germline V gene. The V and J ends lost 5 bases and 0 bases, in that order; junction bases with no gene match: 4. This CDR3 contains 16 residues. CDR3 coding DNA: TGTGCCAGCAGCCCAAGACTAGCGGGGGGCTCCTACGAGCAGTACTTC. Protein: CASSPRLAGGSYEQYF.

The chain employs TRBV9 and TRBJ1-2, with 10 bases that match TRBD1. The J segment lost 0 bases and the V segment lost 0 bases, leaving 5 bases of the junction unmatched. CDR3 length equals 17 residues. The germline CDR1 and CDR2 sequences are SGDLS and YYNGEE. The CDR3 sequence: CASSVAPGQGANYGYTF. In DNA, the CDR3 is TGTGCCAGCAGCGTAGCGCCAGGACAGGGGGCTAACTATGGCTACACCTTC.

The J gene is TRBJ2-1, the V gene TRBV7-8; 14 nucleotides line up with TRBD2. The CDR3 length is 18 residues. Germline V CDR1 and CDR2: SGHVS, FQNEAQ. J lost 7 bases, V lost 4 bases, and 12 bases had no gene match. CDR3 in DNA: TGTGCCAGCAGCTCGGGACTAGCGGGGGCCTACCCCTGGAATGAGCAGTTCTTC. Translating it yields CASSSGLAGAYPWNEQFF.

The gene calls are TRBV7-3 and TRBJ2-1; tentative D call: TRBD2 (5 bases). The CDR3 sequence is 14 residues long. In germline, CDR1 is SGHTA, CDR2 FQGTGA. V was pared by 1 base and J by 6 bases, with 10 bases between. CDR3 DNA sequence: TGTGCCAGCAGCTTAAGAGGAGGAAGCAATGAGCAGTTCTTC. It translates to CASSLRGGSNEQFF.

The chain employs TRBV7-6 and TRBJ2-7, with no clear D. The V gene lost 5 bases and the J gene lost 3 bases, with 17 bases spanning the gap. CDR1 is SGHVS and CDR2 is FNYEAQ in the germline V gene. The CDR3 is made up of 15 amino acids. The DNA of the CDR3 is TGTGCCAGCAGCCCACGACCGACAAGTAACTACGAGCAGTACTTC. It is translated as CASSPRPTSNYEQYF. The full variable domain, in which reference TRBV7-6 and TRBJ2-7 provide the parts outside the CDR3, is GAGVSQSPRYKVTKRGQDVALRCDPISGHVSLYWYRQALGQGPEFLTYFNYEAQQDKSGLPNDRFSAERPEGSISTLTIQRTEQRDSAMYRCASSPRPTSNYEQYFGPGTRLTVT.

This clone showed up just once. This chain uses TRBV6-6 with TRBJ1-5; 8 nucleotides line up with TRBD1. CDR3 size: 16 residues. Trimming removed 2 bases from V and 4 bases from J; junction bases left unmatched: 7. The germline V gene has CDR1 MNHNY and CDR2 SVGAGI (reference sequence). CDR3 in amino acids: CASSYIRGQDNQPQHF. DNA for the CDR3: TGTGCCAGCAGTTACATTAGGGGACAGGATAATCAGCCCCAGCATTTT.

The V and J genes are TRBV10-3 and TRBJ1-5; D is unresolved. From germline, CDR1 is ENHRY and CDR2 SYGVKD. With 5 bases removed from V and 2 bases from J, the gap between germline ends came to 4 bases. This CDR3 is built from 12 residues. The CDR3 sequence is CAISPGNQPQHF. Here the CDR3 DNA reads TGTGCCATCAGTCCGGGCAATCAGCCCCAGCATTTT.

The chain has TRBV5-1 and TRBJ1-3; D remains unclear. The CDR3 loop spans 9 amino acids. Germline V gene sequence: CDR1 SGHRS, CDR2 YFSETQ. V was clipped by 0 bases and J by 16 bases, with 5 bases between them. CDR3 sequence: CASSLGPYF. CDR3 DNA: TGCGCCAGCAGCTTGGGTCCTTATTTT.

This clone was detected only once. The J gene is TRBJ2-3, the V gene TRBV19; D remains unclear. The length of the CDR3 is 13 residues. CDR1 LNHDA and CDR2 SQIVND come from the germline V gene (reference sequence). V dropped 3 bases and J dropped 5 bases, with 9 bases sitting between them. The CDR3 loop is CASSMLSGDTQYF. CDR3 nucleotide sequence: TGTGCCAGTAGTATGTTGTCCGGAGATACGCAGTATTTT. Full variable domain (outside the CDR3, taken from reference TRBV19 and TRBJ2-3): DGGITQSPKYLFRKEGQNVTLSCEQNLNHDAMYWYRQDPGQGLRLIYYSQIVNDFQKGDIAEGYSVSREKKESFPLTVTSAQKNPTAFYLCASSMLSGDTQYFGPGTRLTVL.

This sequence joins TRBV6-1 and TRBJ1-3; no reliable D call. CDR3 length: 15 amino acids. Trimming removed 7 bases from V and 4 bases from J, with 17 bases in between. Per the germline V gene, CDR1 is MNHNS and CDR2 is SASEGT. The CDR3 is CASTREGGAGNTIYF. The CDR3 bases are TGTGCCAGCACTCGGGAGGGAGGAGCCGGAAACACCATATATTTT.